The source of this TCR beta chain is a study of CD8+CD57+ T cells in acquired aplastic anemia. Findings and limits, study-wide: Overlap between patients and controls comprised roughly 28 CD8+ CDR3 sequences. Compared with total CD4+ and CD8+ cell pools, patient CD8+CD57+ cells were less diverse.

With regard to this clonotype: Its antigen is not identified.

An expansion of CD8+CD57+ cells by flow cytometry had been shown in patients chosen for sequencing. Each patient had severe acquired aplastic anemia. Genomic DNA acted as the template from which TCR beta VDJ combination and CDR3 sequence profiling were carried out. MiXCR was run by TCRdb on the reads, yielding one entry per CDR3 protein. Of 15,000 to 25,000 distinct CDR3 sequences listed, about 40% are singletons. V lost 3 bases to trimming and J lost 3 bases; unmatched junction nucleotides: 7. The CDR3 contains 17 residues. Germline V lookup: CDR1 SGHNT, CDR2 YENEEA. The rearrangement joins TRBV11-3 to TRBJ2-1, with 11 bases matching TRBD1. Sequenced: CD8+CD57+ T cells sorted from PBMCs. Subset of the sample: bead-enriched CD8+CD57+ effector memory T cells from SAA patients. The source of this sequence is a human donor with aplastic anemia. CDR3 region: CASSFRGTGGNYNEQFF. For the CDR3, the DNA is TGTGCCAGCAGCTTTAGGGGGACAGGGGGAAACTACAATGAGCAGTTCTTC.